These 9 T cell receptor beta chains originate from one sample sequenced in a study of T-cell memory formation after mild COVID-19. TCRdb reprocessed the 5' RACE reads with MiXCR, giving one entry per CDR3 protein. The sample includes some 270,000 distinct CDR3 sequences, approximately 15% of them seen just once. The sequenced material came from PBMCs or a T cell subset sorted from them (not recorded which). Every receptor here comes from an adult woman who had mild COVID-19 (a few samples of this study predate the infection). Cell type and time point are not known.

The sample holds many counts of this clonotype. The CDR3 reads CASSAGTGLSGANVLTF. The CDR3 DNA reads TGTGCCAGCAGCGCCGGGACAGGCCTCTCTGGGGCCAACGTCCTGACTTTC. The rearrangement uses TRBV7-2 and TRBJ2-6; 8 bases are shared with TRBD1. This CDR3 spans 17 amino acids. Germline CDR1 SGHTA, CDR2 FQGNSA. J was trimmed by 0 bases and V by 5 bases; bases with no gene match: 6.

This clonotype was seen ten or more times. The rearrangement links TRBV12-3 or TRBV12-4 to TRBJ2-4; D is possibly TRBD2 (5 bases). Trimming stripped 4 bases from V and 10 bases from J, with 14 bases between. The CDR3 consists of 13 residues. The CDR3 loop is CASSSGSETIQYF. For the CDR3, the DNA is TGTGCCAGCAGTTCCGGTAGCGAGACTATTCAGTACTTC.

The CDR3 region is CASSVTSGGVDNEQFF. The CDR3 DNA sequence: TGTGCCAGCAGCGTTACTAGCGGGGGGGTCGACAATGAGCAGTTCTTC. The V gene is TRBV7-7, the J gene TRBJ2-1; the match to TRBD2 covers 13 bases. The V gene end was trimmed by 5 bases and the J gene end by 5 bases; junction bases not matched to a gene: 6. The germline V gene encodes CDR1 SSHAT and CDR2 FNYEAQ (reference sequence). This CDR3 is built from 16 residues.

This clonotype was observed a handful of times. This chain uses TRBV20-1 with TRBJ2-3, with 10 nucleotides matching TRBD1. The V segment lost 6 bases and the J segment 3 bases; nucleotides outside the gene matches: 6. The CDR3 is 14 residues long. Per the germline V gene, CDR1 is DFQATT and CDR2 is SNEGSKA (reference sequence). The CDR3 reads CSARRTGGTDTQYF. CDR3 DNA sequence: TGCAGTGCCAGGAGGACAGGGGGAACAGATACGCAGTATTTT.

This clonotype showed up many times. The V and J genes are TRBV12-3 or TRBV12-4 and TRBJ1-2; no reliable D call. V was clipped by 6 bases and J by 4 bases, with 18 bases between them. The CDR3 covers 15 residues. The CDR3 DNA sequence: TGTGCCAGCAGCCTACAGCAGACGAAAATCTATGGCTACACCTTC. It codes for CASSLQQTKIYGYTF.

This clonotype has only a few counts. J is TRBJ2-2 and V is TRBV10-3; D remains ambiguous. V dropped 2 bases and J dropped 6 bases, with 10 bases sitting between them. Germline CDR1 is ENHRY and CDR2 is SYGVKD. The CDR3 is 14 amino acids. Written as DNA, the CDR3 is TGTGCCATCAGTGAGAATAGGGAACCCGGGGAGCTGTTTTTT. It translates to CAISENREPGELFF.

The chain links TRBV5-6 to TRBJ1-1; no clear D. Trimming took off 7 bases at V and 1 base at J, with 11 bases between the two ends. Looked up from germline, CDR1 is SGHDT and CDR2 is YYEEEE. The CDR3 is 13 residues long. Here the CDR3 reads CASHPARNTEAFF. CDR3 nucleotide sequence: TGTGCCAGCCACCCGGCAAGGAACACTGAAGCTTTCTTT.

This clonotype was picked up many times. The chain uses TRBV5-1 and TRBJ2-3, with 7 bases fitting TRBD2. Trimming cost V 4 bases and J 6 bases; bases outside gene matches: 8. CDR1 is SGHRS, CDR2 YFSETQ, per germline. This CDR3 is built from 14 residues. This CDR3 is CASSPMTSSDTQYF. CDR3 DNA sequence: TGCGCCAGCAGCCCGATGACTAGCTCGGATACGCAGTATTTT.

The sample holds a few counts of this clonotype. As DNA, the CDR3 is TGTGCCAGCAGTCCCCAAACAGGCTACACTGAAGCTTTCTTT. Protein product: CASSPQTGYTEAFF. The chain carries TRBV12-3 or TRBV12-4 and TRBJ1-1; possibly TRBD1 for D (5 bases). Trimming stripped 5 bases from V and 3 bases from J, with 13 bases between. The length of the CDR3 is 14 residues.